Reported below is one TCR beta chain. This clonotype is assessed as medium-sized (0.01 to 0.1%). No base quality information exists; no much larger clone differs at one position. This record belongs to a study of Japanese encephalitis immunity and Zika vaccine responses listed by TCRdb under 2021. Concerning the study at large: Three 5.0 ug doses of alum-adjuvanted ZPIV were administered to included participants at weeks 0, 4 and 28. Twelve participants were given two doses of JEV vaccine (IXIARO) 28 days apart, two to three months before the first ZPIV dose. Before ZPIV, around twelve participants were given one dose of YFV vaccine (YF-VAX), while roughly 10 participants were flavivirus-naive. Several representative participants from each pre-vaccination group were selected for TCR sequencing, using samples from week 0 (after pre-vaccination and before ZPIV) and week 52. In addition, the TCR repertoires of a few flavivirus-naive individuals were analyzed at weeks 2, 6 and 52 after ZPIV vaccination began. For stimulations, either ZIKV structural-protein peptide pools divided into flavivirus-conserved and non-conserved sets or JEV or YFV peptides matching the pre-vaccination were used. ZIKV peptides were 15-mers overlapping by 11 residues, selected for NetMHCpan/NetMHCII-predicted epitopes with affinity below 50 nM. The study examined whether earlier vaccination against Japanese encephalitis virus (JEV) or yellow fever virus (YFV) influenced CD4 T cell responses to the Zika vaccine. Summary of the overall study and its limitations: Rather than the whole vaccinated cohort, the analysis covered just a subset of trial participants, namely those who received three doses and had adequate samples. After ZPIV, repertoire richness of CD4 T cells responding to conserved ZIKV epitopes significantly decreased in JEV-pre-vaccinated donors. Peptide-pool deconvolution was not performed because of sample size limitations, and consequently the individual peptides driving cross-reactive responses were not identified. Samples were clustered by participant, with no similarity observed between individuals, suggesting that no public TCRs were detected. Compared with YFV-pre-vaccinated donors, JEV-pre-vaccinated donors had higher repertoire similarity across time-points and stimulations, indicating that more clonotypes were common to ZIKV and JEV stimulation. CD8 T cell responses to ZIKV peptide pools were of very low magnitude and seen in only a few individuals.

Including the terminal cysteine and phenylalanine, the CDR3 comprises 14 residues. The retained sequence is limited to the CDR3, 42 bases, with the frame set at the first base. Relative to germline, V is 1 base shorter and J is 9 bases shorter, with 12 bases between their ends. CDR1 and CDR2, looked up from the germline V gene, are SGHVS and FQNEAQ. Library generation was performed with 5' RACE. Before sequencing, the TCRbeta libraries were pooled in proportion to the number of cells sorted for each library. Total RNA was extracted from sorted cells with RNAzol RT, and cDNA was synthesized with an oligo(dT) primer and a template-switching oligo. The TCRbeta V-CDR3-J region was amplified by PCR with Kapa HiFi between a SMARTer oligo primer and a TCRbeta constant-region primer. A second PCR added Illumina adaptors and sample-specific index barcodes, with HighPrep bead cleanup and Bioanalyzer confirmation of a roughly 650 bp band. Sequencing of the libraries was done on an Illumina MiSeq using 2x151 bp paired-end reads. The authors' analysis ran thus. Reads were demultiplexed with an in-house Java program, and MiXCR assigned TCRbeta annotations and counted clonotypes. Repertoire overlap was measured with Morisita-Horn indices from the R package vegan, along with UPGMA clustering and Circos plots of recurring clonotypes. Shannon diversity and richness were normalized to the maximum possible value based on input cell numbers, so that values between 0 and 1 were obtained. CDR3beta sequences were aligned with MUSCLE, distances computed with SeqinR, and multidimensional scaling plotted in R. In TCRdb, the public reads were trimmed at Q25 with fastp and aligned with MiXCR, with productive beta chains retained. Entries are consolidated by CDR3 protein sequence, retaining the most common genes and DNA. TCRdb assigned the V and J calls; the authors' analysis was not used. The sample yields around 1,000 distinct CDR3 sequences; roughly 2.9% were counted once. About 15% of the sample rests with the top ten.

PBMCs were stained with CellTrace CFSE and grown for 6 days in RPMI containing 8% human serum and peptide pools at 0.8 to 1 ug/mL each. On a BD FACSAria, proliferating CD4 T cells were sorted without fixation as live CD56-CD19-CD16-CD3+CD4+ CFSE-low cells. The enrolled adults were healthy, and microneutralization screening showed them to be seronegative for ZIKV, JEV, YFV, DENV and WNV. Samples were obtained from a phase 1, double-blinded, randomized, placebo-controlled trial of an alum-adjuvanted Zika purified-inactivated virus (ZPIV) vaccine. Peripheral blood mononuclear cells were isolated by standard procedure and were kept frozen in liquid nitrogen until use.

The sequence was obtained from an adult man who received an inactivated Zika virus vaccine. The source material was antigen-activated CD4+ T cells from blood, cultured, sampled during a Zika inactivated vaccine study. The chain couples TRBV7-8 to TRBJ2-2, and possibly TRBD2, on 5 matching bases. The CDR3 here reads CASSLGVGGRELFF. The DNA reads TGTGCCAGCAGCTTAGGGGTTGGAGGTCGGGAGCTGTTTTTT.